A single sample gave rise to the 7 T cell receptor beta chains below, sequenced in a study of OX40 agonist ivuxolimab in advanced cancers. Only in-frame clones appear in the TCRdb table, and some are missing; sequencing was by immunoSEQ multiplex PCR. The sample holds tens of thousands of clones, approximately 81% seen once. The input for sequencing was CD4+ or CD8+ T cells sorted from blood, taken in a trial of the OX40 agonist ivuxolimab. All receptors come from an adult with an advanced solid tumor such as melanoma, head and neck, liver or kidney cancer.

This sequence joins TRBV29-1 and TRBJ2-3, with 15 bases identical to TRBD2. After removal of 8 bases from V and 3 bases from J, the junction contained 6 bases not matched to a gene. Germline V CDR1 and CDR2: SQVTM, ANQGSEA. The CDR3 consists of 15 residues. The CDR3 spells CSSPGLAGGTDTQYF. CDR3 bases: TGCAGCTCCCCGGGACTAGCGGGAGGAACAGATACGCAGTATTTT.

The V call is TRBV6-4, the J call TRBJ1-2, with D perhaps matching TRBD1 (6 bases). Germline-derived CDR1 and CDR2 are MRHNA and SNTAGT. The CDR3 runs to 13 residues. Trimming cost V 2 bases and J 6 bases, with 10 bases left between them. CDR3 sequence reads: CASSDGAGDGYTF. In nucleotides, the CDR3 is TGTGCCAGCAGTGACGGAGCAGGGGATGGCTACACCTTC.

This rearrangement joins TRBV29-1 to TRBJ2-1; D gene ambiguous. The CDR3 sequence is 13 residues long. Germline V gene lookup returns CDR1 SQVTM and CDR2 ANQGSEA. Trimming took off 4 bases at V and 7 bases at J, with 14 bases between the two ends. CDR3 coding DNA: TGCAGCGTTGGTGTTAGTGTCTCTAATGAGCAGTTCTTC. Amino acid sequence: CSVGVSVSNEQFF.

This rearrangement joins TRBV25-1 to TRBJ2-4; 9 bases align to TRBD1. The ends lost 6 bases at V and 6 bases at J; junction bases unmatched: 6. Germline CDR1 and CDR2: MGHDK and SYGVNS. The CDR3 runs to 14 residues. The CDR3 region is CASRTGGKGNIQYF. CDR3 DNA sequence: TGTGCCAGCAGGACAGGGGGAAAGGGAAACATTCAGTACTTC.

The CDR3 sequence is CASSLAARKGDTIYF. DNA for the CDR3: TGCGCCAGCAGCTTGGCGGCCAGAAAGGGAGACACCATATATTTT. The chain carries TRBV5-1 and TRBJ1-3; D is undetermined. The CDR3 contains 15 residues. The V end was cut by 0 bases, the J end by 8 bases, with 15 bases between. Per germline, CDR1 SGHRS and CDR2 YFSETQ.

This rearrangement joins TRBV18 to TRBJ2-5, with 12 positions matching TRBD2. The ends lost 3 bases at V and 5 bases at J; junction bases unmatched: 1. The CDR3 has 14 amino acids. Germline V gene lookup returns CDR1 KGHSH and CDR2 LQKENI. CDR3 in amino acids: CASSPTSGSETQYF. In nucleotides, the CDR3 is TGTGCCAGCTCACCGACTAGCGGGAGTGAGACCCAGTACTTC.

The J gene is TRBJ2-3, the V gene TRBV19; possible D gene TRBD2, 7 bases. The CDR3 consists of 13 residues. In germline, CDR1 is LNHDA, CDR2 SQIVND (reference sequence). Trimming took 3 bases from V and 10 from J, leaving 14 bases between them. CDR3 in amino acids: CASSIPGGLAQYF. In nucleotides, the CDR3 is TGTGCCAGTAGTATCCCCGGGGGGCTGGCGCAGTATTTT.